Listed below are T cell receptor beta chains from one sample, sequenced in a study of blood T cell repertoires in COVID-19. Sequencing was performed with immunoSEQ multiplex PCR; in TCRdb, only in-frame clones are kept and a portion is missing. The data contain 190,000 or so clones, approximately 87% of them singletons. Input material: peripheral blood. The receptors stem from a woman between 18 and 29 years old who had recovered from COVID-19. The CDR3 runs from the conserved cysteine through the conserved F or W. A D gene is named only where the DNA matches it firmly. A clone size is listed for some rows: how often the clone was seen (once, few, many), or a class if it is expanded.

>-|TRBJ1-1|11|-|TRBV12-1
CASSFPTEAFF
TGTGCCAGCAGCTTTCCTACTGAAGCTTTCTTT
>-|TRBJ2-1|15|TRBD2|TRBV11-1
CASSPEGLAGGEQFF
TGTGCCAGCAGCCCGGAGGGACTAGCGGGGGGTGAGCAGTTCTTC
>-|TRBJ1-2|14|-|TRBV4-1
CASSQPPQGGGYTF
TGCGCCAGCAGCCAGCCCCCCCAGGGTGGTGGCTACACCTTC
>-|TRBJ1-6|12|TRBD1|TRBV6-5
CASRTGDSPLHF
TGTGCCAGCAGGACAGGGGATTCACCCCTCCACTTT
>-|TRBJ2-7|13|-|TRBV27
CASSLTAYYEQYF
TGTGCCAGCAGTTTAACTGCATACTACGAGCAGTACTTC
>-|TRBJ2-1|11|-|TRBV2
CASSEGHEQFF
TGTGCCAGCAGTGAGGGGCATGAGCAGTTCTTC
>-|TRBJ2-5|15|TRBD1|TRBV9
CASSSRTGKGETQYF
TGTGCCAGCAGCTCACGGACAGGGAAGGGAGAGACCCAGTACTTC
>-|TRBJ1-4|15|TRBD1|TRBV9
CASSVTGSPFEKLFF
TGTGCCAGCAGTGTGACAGGGAGCCCTTTTGAAAAACTGTTTTTT
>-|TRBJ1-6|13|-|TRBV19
CASSLQGNSPLHF
TGTGCCAGTAGTCTCCAGGGGAATTCACCCCTCCACTTT
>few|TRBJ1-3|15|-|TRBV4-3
CASSEGLSTGNTIYF
TGCGCCAGCAGCGAAGGTTTGAGTACTGGAAACACCATATATTTT
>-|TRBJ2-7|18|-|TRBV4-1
CASSQEHRQDSPTYEQYF
TGCGCCAGCAGCCAAGAGCACCGGCAAGACAGCCCTACCTACGAGCAGTACTTC
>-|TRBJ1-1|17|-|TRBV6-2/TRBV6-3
CASSYTHSQGTNTEAFF
TGTGCCAGCAGTTACACCCATTCACAGGGCACGAACACTGAAGCTTTCTTT
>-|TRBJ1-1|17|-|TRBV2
CASRPGAGPIMNTEAFF
TGTGCCAGCAGGCCCGGTGCGGGGCCTATTATGAACACTGAAGCTTTCTTT
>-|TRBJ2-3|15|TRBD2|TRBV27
CASSPGTTSTDTQYF
TGTGCCAGCAGCCCCGGGACTACTAGCACAGATACGCAGTATTTT
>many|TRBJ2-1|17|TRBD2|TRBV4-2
CASSQVAHGREIDEQFF
TGTGCCAGCAGCCAAGTGGCCCACGGGCGGGAGATCGATGAGCAGTTCTTC
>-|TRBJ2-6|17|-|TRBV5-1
CASSLVEGYSGANVLTF
TGCGCCAGCAGCTTGGTTGAGGGATACTCTGGGGCCAACGTCCTGACTTTC
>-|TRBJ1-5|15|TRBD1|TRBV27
CASSYDRGGNQPQHF
TGTGCCAGCAGTTACGACAGGGGTGGCAATCAGCCCCAGCATTTT
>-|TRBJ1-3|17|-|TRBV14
CASSQDRPGVAGNTIYF
TGTGCCAGCAGCCAAGATCGTCCCGGAGTTGCAGGAAACACCATATATTTT
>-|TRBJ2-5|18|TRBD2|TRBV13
CASSSRRLAEFRQETQYF
TGTGCCAGCAGCTCCCGTCGACTAGCGGAATTTAGACAAGAGACCCAGTACTTC
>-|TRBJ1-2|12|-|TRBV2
CASSVGSYGYTF
TGTGCCAGCAGTGTTGGCAGCTATGGCTACACCTTC
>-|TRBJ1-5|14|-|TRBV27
CASSLGPGNQPQHF
TGTGCCAGCAGTTTAGGGCCGGGCAATCAGCCCCAGCATTTT
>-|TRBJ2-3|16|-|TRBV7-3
CASSLRVAGVTDTQYF
TGTGCCAGCAGCTTAAGGGTGGCGGGCGTCACAGATACGCAGTATTTT
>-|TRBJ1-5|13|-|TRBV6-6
CASRAQLNQPQHF
TGTGCCAGCAGGGCCCAGTTAAATCAGCCCCAGCATTTT
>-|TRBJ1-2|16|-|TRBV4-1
CASSQGGGALDYGYTF
TGCGCCAGCAGCCAAGGTGGGGGGGCCTTGGATTATGGCTACACCTTC
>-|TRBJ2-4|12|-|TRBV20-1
CSASDSQNIQYF
TGCAGTGCTAGTGACAGTCAAAACATTCAGTACTTC
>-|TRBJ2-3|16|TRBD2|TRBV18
CASSGSLAGGPDTQYF
TGTGCCAGCTCGGGCAGTCTAGCGGGAGGGCCGGATACGCAGTATTTT
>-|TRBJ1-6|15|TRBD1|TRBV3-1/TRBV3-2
CASSHRRGPNSPLHF
TGTGCCAGCAGCCACCGCAGGGGGCCCAATTCACCCCTCCACTTT
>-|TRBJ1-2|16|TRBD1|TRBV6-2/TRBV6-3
CASSYTRTGANYGYTF
TGTGCCAGCAGTTACACTCGGACAGGGGCTAACTATGGCTACACCTTC
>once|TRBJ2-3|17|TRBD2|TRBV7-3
CASSLFSAGGHPDTQYF
TGTGCCAGCAGCTTATTTTCCGCGGGGGGGCATCCAGATACGCAGTATTTT
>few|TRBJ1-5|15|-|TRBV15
CATSSLQGSNQPQHF
TGTGCCACCAGCAGCCTACAGGGCTCCAATCAGCCCCAGCATTTT
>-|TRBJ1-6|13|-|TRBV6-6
CASGGQYNSPLHF
TGTGCCAGCGGTGGACAGTATAATTCACCCCTCCACTTT
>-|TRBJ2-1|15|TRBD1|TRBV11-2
CASSSYRQGGNEQFF
TGTGCCAGCAGCTCCTACCGACAGGGGGGGAATGAGCAGTTCTTC
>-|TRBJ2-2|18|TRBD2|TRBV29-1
CSVETNSGTSGHTGELFF
TGCAGCGTTGAAACCAATAGCGGGACTAGCGGACACACCGGGGAGCTGTTTTTT
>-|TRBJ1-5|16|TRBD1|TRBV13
CASSLRRTGSHQPQHF
TGTGCCAGCAGCTTACGGAGGACAGGAAGTCATCAGCCCCAGCATTTT